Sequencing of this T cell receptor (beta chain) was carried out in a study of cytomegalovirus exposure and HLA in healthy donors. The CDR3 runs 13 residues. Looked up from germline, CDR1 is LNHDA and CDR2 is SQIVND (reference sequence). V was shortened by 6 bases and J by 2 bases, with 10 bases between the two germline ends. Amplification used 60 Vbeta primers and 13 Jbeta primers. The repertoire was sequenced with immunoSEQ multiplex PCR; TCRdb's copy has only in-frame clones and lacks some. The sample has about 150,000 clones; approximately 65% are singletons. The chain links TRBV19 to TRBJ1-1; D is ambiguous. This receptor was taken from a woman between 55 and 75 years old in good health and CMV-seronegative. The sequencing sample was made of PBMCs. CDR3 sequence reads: CASRAGKNTEAFF. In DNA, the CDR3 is TGTGCCAGTAGGGCCGGGAAAAACACTGAAGCTTTCTTT.